Included here is one T cell receptor (beta chain) sequence, with context. There are many counts of this clonotype. Its specific antigen is unknown. No quality values exist for individual bases; no much larger clone is one base distant. This record belongs to a study of regulatory T cells in long-lasting Graves disease (dated by TCRdb to about 2021). In the study overall: Patients with newly diagnosed Graves' disease had been on antithyroid drugs for under 3 months. Peripheral blood TCR sequencing and RNA sequencing compared persistent Graves' disease patients with newly diagnosed Graves' disease patients. The study was conducted in China and was registered as a clinical trial. A total of some 33 samples were covered by TCR sequencing, comprising around 13 persistent and 20 newly diagnosed Graves' disease patients. The research as a whole found: The study examined only peripheral blood because the primary lesion, thyroid tissue, could not be accessed. Only the TCR beta chain was sequenced and analyzed. TRBV28, TRBJ1-2 and TRBJ2-5 were preferentially used in persistent disease, while TRBV20-1 and TRBJ2-1 were favored in newly diagnosed disease. Persistent Graves' disease patients showed lower TCR Shannon entropy and fewer highly expanded clones than newly diagnosed patients, suggesting clonal expansion. More public clonotypes were shared among persistent patients (over 2,500) than among newly diagnosed patients (approximately 930). The authors noted that the small sample size was a limitation that may lower accuracy.

Library method: multiplex PCR. Sequencing was performed on an Illumina HiSeq 4000. TCR beta libraries were built with iRepertoire HTBI primers and Arm-PCR amplification of CDR3 regions. Gel purification was performed on PCR products prior to sequencing. The authors processed their data as follows. A total of 62 TRBV and 14 TRBJ segments were identified across samples and were used for gene usage analysis of CDR3 amino acid clonotypes. COPE and FqMerger were used to merge the filtered high-quality paired reads into contigs. BLAST was used to align contigs to the IMGT TRBV, TRBD and TRBJ reference genes, and CDR3 was defined following IMGT. Any clonotype with a frequency above 0.1% was counted as a highly expanded clone. Shannon entropy was used to measure repertoire diversity, and the Gini coefficient was used to measure V-J evenness. A clonotype was considered public if more than one individual shared it. TCRdb passed the public sequencing reads through fastp at Q25 and MiXCR, retaining productive beta sequences. Each record represents a unique CDR3 protein, reported with the most common genes and DNA among its rows. TCRdb, not the original authors, processed these V and J calls. The sample table contains about 300,000 distinct CDR3 sequences; only one count was recorded for about a sixth of them. The ten largest account for less than 45% of the sample.

The germline V gene yields MDHEN for CDR1 and SYDVKM for CDR2. Relative to germline, V is missing 6 bases and J is missing 8 bases, with 8 bases of the junction outside any gene match. Inclusive of the bounding cysteine and phenylalanine, the CDR3 is 15 residues long. Only CDR3 DNA remains: 45 bases, in frame from the first base. Explained via the paper, the time point label denotes: newly diagnosed GD, antithyroid drugs for less than 3 months. RNA was extracted from PBMCs in TRIzol for both TCR sequencing and RNA sequencing. The diagnosis of Graves' disease was made according to American Thyroid Association guidelines. Recruitment of patients was carried out at an endocrinology department in Xi'an, China. Each patient gave about 8.1 milliliters of peripheral blood, collected in an EDTA anticoagulant tube. Ficoll Paque Plus density gradient separation was used to isolate PBMCs, and no additional T cell sorting was done. An Agilent 2100 Bioanalyzer and agarose gel were used to check RNA quality, while a NanoDrop 2000 measured RNA concentration.

The specimen was peripheral blood mononuclear cells (PBMCs), collected at new diagnosis, from a patient treated with antithyroid drugs. The chain employs TRBV28 and TRBJ2-1; 12 nucleotides in the junction match TRBD2. This TCR derives from a female donor with Graves disease. The CDR3 protein is CASRLTSGSSYEQFF. The DNA sequence is as follows: TGTGCCAGCAGATTGACTAGCGGGAGTTCGTATGAGCAGTTCTTC.